This record looks at one T cell receptor (beta chain) sequence and its context. There is no known antigen for this receptor. One base away there is no much larger clone; base qualities are not given. The CDR3 starts with the cysteine, ends with the phenylalanine, and has 14 residues. Of all the DNA, just the CDR3 is kept, 42 bases in frame from base 1. V loses 5 bases at its end and J loses 4 bases; junction bases beyond the gene matches: 4. As encoded in the germline V gene, CDR1 is SGHTA while CDR2 is FQGNSA. The sample originates from a study of T cell responses to AZD1222 COVID-19 vaccine (dated by TCRdb to the early 2020s). Study-wide context: TCR sequencing was performed for 230 to 250 trial participants, of whom around 210 were given two doses of AZD1222 and around 25 were given two doses of MenACWY control vaccine. Trial participants were enrolled by age into 18-55, 56-69 and 70-plus year subgroups, with about 150, 28 and 57 TCR-sequenced participants respectively. Broad study findings and their caveats: The whole spike protein was spanned by vaccine-associated CD4 TCRs, and dominant responses were seen in regions 160-218 and 743-854. No day 14 peak-response samples were available, so repertoires were characterized only after the peak T cell response. Most participants were white British and females outnumbered males, and the authors suggested that clonal diversity may have been underestimated. In the small 56-69-year group, the increase in depth fell short of significance, most likely because of low power. Reportedly, almost half of the unique spike-specific TCRs recognized epitopes lying outside the regions that are mutated in the B.1.351 and B.1.1.7 variants. A significant rise in spike-specific TCR breadth and depth was observed after two AZD1222 doses relative to day 0 and relative to MenACWY recipients. Only 5 to 7 AZD1222 recipients were SARS-CoV-2 seropositive at baseline, limiting conclusions about previously exposed vaccinees.

The CDR3 regions of human TCRbeta chains were subjected to immunosequencing. The source study handled its data this way. Repertoire TCRs were checked for matches against a reference library of SARS-CoV-2-specific TCRs that had been generated using the MIRA antigen-specificity platform. Breadth meant the fraction of unique TCRs that were SARS-CoV-2-associated, whereas depth meant the fraction of total T cells that were SARS-CoV-2-associated. Using the MIRA data, every spike-specific TCR was mapped to the spike region that the TCR reacted to and assigned to either a CD4 or a CD8 class. Log10-transformed breadth and depth values were compared by one-way ANOVA with Sidak's multiple comparisons tests. Held by TCRdb, this immuneACCESS table contains in-frame sequences only and omits some clones. Under half of the omission traces to an unresolved V gene where checked; the cause of the rest is unknown. That table supplies the V and J calls and clone size; D and trimming were determined from the DNA. The sample data list over 150,000 clones, and roughly 89% of these were observed just once. The ten largest clones add up to roughly 0.98% of the sample.

The label giving this sample's time point can be read as: about 28 days (+/-7) after the second vaccine dose. AZD1222 recipients given second doses at about 4 weeks or at about 12 weeks were pooled, since spike-specific TCR depth and breadth were not found to differ between the two schedules. Vaccinee samples came from UK trials COV001 and COV002, including a single-blind randomized controlled phase 2/3 trial of AZD1222 (ChAdOx1 nCoV-19) in healthy adults. For TCRbeta chain sequencing, PBMC samples were collected from trial participants at day 0 and at day 28 after the second dose. This receptor was identified in an adult who received the AZD1222 COVID-19 vaccine. Sequenced here: peripheral blood, sampled 28 days after the second AZD1222 dose. The chain was built from TRBV7-2 and TRBJ2-5, with 10 middle bases fitting TRBD1. CDR3 protein: CASSPRDRGETQYF. The DNA sequence is given as TGTGCCAGCAGCCCCCGGGACAGGGGAGAGACCCAGTACTTC.